The present T cell receptor (beta chain) was sequenced within a study of cytomegalovirus exposure and HLA in healthy donors. The CDR3 totals 15 residues. Germline V lookup: CDR1 SGHRS, CDR2 YFSETQ. V was clipped by 2 bases and J by 1 base; unmatched bases: 1. Primers included in the PCR were 60 Vbeta and 13 Jbeta primers. Using immunoSEQ multiplex PCR, the repertoire was profiled, and TCRdb retains in-frame clones only, with some absent. This sample carries more than 65,000 clones, 65% to 70% of them seen once, and the ten largest clones take around 6.9%. Worth noting for this clone: The sample has other DNA sequences that encode this CDR3 too.

This clonotype originated in a woman aged 50 to 60 in good health and CMV-seropositive. Input material: PBMCs. The J gene is TRBJ2-3, the V gene TRBV5-1; 10 bases align to TRBD1. This chain's CDR3 is CASSFGTGGTDTQYF. The DNA for the CDR3 is TGCGCCAGCAGCTTCGGGACAGGGGGCACAGATACGCAGTATTTT.